One and the same sample provided the 21 T cell receptor beta chains below, sequenced in a study of T cell responses to AZD1222 COVID-19 vaccine. TCRdb keeps only in-frame clones here, not all; method: immunoSEQ multiplex PCR. This table holds some 130,000 clones, roughly 90% found once. Material: peripheral blood, obtained 28 days after the second AZD1222 dose. The receptor source for this set is an adult who received the AZD1222 COVID-19 vaccine.

The chain uses TRBV5-5 and TRBJ2-7; TRBD1 aligns across 10 bases. The CDR3 loop spans 17 amino acids. Germline values: CDR1 SGHKS, CDR2 YYEKEE (reference sequence). The junction had 12 bases not matched to a gene; V was cut back by 4 bases and J by 2 bases. The CDR3 region is CASSTKTGTGDPYEQYF. The CDR3 region has the DNA TGTGCCAGCAGCACCAAGACCGGGACAGGGGACCCCTACGAGCAGTACTTC.

The chain has TRBV5-5 and TRBJ2-7; maybe TRBD2 (5 bases). Germline assignment: CDR1 SGHKS and CDR2 YYEKEE (reference sequence). Trimming removed 7 bases at V and 5 bases at J, with 16 bases between. The CDR3 covers 13 residues. The CDR3 nucleotides read TGTGCCAGCTACCCACTTACTAGGGACGAGCAGTACTTC. It is translated as CASYPLTRDEQYF.

The chain links TRBV7-9 to TRBJ1-2; the D is unclear. CDR3 length: 13 amino acids. The germline V gene encodes CDR1 SEHNR and CDR2 FQNEAQ (reference sequence). Trimming removed 4 bases from V and 3 bases from J, with 9 bases in between. The CDR3 spells CASSSDWDYGYTF. CDR3 bases: TGTGCCAGCAGCTCCGACTGGGACTATGGCTACACCTTC.

The chain carries TRBV5-1 and TRBJ2-1; the D is unclear. The V end was cut by 7 bases, the J end by 0 bases, with 5 bases between. CDR3 length equals 12 residues. Germline assignment: CDR1 SGHRS and CDR2 YFSETQ. This chain's CDR3 is CASRPSYNEQFF. The CDR3 nucleotides read TGCGCCAGCCGTCCCTCCTACAATGAGCAGTTCTTC.

The chain uses TRBV19 and TRBJ1-5; D is perhaps TRBD1 (6 bases). The CDR3 is made up of 13 amino acids. The V gene lost 10 bases and the J gene lost 1 base, with 11 bases spanning the gap. Germline CDR1 reads LNHDA; CDR2 reads SQIVND (reference sequence). Written as DNA, the CDR3 is TGTGCCACCCTGGGACAAAGCAATCAGCCCCAGCATTTT. Translation gives CATLGQSNQPQHF.

The V call is TRBV30, the J call TRBJ1-5, with D maybe TRBD1 (5 bases). The V gene lost 3 bases and the J gene lost 5 bases, with 8 bases spanning the gap. The CDR3 contains 12 residues. Germline-derived CDR1 and CDR2 are GTSNPN and SVGIG (reference sequence). CDR3 DNA: TGTGCCTGGAGCTGGGGGGATCAGCCCCAGCATTTT. Its translation: CAWSWGDQPQHF.

In its sample, this clone was seen a few times. In the same sample, other DNA sequences code for this CDR3. V and J are TRBV19 and TRBJ1-5; D ambiguous. This CDR3 spans 13 amino acids. V lost 2 bases to trimming and J lost 7 bases, with 9 bases between them. CDR1 is LNHDA, CDR2 SQIVND, per germline (reference sequence). CDR3 nucleotides: TGTGCCAGTAGTATATCTGGGAGCCAGCCCCAGCATTTT. Translated, it gives CASSISGSQPQHF.

This chain uses TRBV10-3 with TRBJ2-5; 10 positions match TRBD1. After removal of 10 bases from V and 2 bases from J, the junction contained 4 bases not matched to a gene. Germline V gene data show CDR1 as ENHRY and CDR2 as SYGVKD. The CDR3 has 13 amino acids. This CDR3 is CASGTGEQETQYF. For the CDR3, the DNA is TGTGCCAGCGGGACAGGGGAACAAGAGACCCAGTACTTC.

The V gene is TRBV10-1, the J gene TRBJ2-1; D is uncertain. The V end lost 2 bases, the J end lost 3 bases, and 5 bases lay between the germline ends. The CDR3 spans 13 residues. Germline V CDR1 and CDR2: WNHNN, SYGVQD (reference sequence). The chain's CDR3 is CASSEGFYNEQFF. In nucleotides, the CDR3 is TGCGCCAGCAGTGAGGGCTTCTACAATGAGCAGTTCTTC.

The gene calls are TRBV27 and TRBJ1-1; D uncertain. The germline V gene encodes CDR1 MNHEY and CDR2 SMNVEV (reference sequence). V shed 10 bases and J shed 1 base, with 7 bases lying between them. The CDR3 extends over 11 amino acids. Here the CDR3 reads CATYRNTEAFF. DNA for the CDR3: TGTGCCACCTACAGGAACACTGAAGCTTTCTTT.

The chain uses TRBV11-2 and TRBJ2-1, with D perhaps matching TRBD1 (5 bases). The germline CDR1 and CDR2 sequences are SGHAT and FQNNGV. Trimming cost V 3 bases and J 5 bases, with 11 bases left between them. The CDR3 is 14 amino acids. The chain's CDR3 is CASSFGQGNNEQFF. CDR3 DNA sequence: TGTGCCAGCAGCTTTGGTCAGGGAAACAATGAGCAGTTCTTC.

This sequence joins TRBV6-1 and TRBJ2-5; no clear D gene. From germline, CDR1 is MNHNS and CDR2 SASEGT. The V gene lost 1 base and the J gene lost 1 base, with 7 bases spanning the gap. This CDR3 region has 14 residues. CDR3 region: CASSEGGPQETQYF. As DNA, the CDR3 is TGTGCCAGCAGTGAAGGTGGCCCCCAAGAGACCCAGTACTTC.

This clone was seen a few times. The genes are TRBV19 and TRBJ2-3; 9 nucleotides line up with TRBD2. V lost 2 bases, J lost 4 bases, and 4 bases stayed unmatched. The CDR3 runs to 15 residues. From germline, CDR1 is LNHDA and CDR2 SQIVND (reference sequence). The CDR3 DNA reads as TGTGCCAGTAGTATAAGCGGGAGGAGTGCAGATACGCAGTATTTT. Translated, it gives CASSISGRSADTQYF.

This sequence joins TRBV11-2 and TRBJ2-2; TRBD1 aligns across 9 bases. The CDR3 has 17 amino acids. Per the germline V gene, CDR1 is SGHAT and CDR2 is FQNNGV. J gave up 7 bases and V 5 bases, and 14 bases lay outside the gene matches. The CDR3 DNA reads TGTGCCAGCAGCCGAACAGGGGGCATAGGACTTGTCGGGGAGCTGTTTTTT. Protein: CASSRTGGIGLVGELFF.

This clone was recorded a few times. The chain employs TRBV29-1 and TRBJ2-7; 8 nucleotides line up with TRBD1. Per the germline V gene, CDR1 is SQVTM and CDR2 is ANQGSEA. The CDR3 has 12 amino acids. Trimming took 3 bases from V and 11 from J; bases not matched to a gene: 9. The CDR3 reads CSVDKGQGDKYF. The CDR3 DNA follows: TGCAGCGTTGACAAAGGACAGGGAGATAAGTACTTC.

This clone was seen once. The rearrangement joins TRBV5-1 to TRBJ1-5, with D hard to call. Trimming removed 0 bases from V and 2 bases from J, with 6 bases in between. Germline V gene data show CDR1 as SGHRS and CDR2 as YFSETQ. The length of the CDR3 is 14 residues. The CDR3 DNA is TGCGCCAGCAGCTTGGCTGAGGGCAATCAGCCCCAGCATTTT. Residues: CASSLAEGNQPQHF.

The rearrangement joins TRBV3-1 (or the pseudogene TRBV3-2) to TRBJ1-2; D uncertain. Deletions cut 4 bases from V and 7 bases from J, with 16 bases between. The CDR3 runs to 14 residues. Germline V gene lookup returns CDR1 LGHDT and CDR2 YNNKEL (reference sequence). CDR3: CASSLGYLESGYTF. CDR3 sequence (DNA): TGTGCCAGCAGCCTAGGGTATCTTGAAAGTGGCTACACCTTC.

V is TRBV9 and J is TRBJ2-7, with a weak D call TRBD2 (5 bases). CDR1 is SGDLS and CDR2 is YYNGEE in the germline V gene. The CDR3 has 13 residues. V was clipped by 0 bases and J by 7 bases, with 11 bases between them. The CDR3, as DNA: TGTGCCAGCAGCGTAGGAGGACTGGGGGAGCAGTACTTC. This encodes CASSVGGLGEQYF.

This clone came up once. The chain combines TRBV28 with TRBJ1-5; D call uncertain. Per germline, CDR1 MDHEN and CDR2 SYDVKM. The V gene lost 3 bases and the J gene lost 2 bases, with 8 bases spanning the gap. This CDR3 has 14 amino acids. The CDR3, as DNA: TGTGCCAGCAGTTTGGATATTCGCAATCAGCCCCAGCATTTT. Translating it yields CASSLDIRNQPQHF.

V gene TRBV11-2 combines with J gene TRBJ1-2; a weak D match, TRBD1 (5 bases). This CDR3 is 15 amino acids long. The ends were cut back, 5 bases at V and 6 bases at J, with 19 bases in the middle. Germline V gene lookup returns CDR1 SGHAT and CDR2 FQNNGV. The chain's CDR3 is CASSPQGFPGDGYTF. CDR3 in DNA: TGTGCCAGCAGCCCTCAGGGCTTTCCAGGCGATGGCTACACCTTC.

V is TRBV4-1 and J is TRBJ1-2, with 9 bases that match TRBD1. The CDR3 length is 16 residues. CDR1 is MGHRA and CDR2 is YSYEKL in the germline V gene. V lost 3 bases and J lost 7; bases outside the gene matches: 12. CDR3 nucleotide sequence: TGCGCCAGCAGCCAGACTGCTACAGGGGGCCGGTCTGGCTACACCTTC. It translates to CASSQTATGGRSGYTF.